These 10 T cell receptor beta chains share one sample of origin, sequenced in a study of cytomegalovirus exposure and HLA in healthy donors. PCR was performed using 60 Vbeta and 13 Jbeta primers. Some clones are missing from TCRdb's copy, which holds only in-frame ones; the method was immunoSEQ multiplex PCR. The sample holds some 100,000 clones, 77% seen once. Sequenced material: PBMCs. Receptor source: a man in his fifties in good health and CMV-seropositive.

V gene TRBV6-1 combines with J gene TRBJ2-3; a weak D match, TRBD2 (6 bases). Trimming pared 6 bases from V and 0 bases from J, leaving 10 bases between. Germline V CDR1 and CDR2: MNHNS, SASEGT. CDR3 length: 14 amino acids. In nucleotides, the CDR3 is TGTGCCAGCAGCACCGGGACTAGCACAGATACGCAGTATTTT. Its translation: CASSTGTSTDTQYF.

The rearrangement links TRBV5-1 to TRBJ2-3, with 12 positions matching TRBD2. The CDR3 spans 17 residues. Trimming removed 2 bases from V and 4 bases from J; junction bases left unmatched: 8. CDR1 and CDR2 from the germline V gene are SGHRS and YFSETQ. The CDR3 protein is CASSFLTSGGKSDTQYF. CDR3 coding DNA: TGCGCCAGCAGCTTCCTGACTAGCGGGGGCAAGTCAGATACGCAGTATTTT.

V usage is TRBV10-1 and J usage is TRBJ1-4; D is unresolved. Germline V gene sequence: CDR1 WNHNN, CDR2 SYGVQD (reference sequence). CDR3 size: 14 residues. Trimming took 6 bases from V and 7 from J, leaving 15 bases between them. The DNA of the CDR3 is TGCGCCAGCAGCTCGCATTGGGAGAGTGAAAAACTGTTTTTT. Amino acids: CASSSHWESEKLFF.

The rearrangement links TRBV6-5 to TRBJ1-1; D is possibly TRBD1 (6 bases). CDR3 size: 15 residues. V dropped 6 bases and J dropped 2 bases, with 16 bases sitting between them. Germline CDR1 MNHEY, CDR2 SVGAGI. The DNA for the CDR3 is TGTGCCAGCAGCTCTCTCGACAGGATTAACACTGAAGCTTTCTTT. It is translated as CASSSLDRINTEAFF.

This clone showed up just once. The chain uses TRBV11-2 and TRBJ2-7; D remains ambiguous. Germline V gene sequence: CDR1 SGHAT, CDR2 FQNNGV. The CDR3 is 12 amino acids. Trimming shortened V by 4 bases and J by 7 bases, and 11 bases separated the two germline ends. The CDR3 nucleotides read TGTGCCAGCAGCTCCACGAGGAAGGAGCAGTACTTC. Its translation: CASSSTRKEQYF.

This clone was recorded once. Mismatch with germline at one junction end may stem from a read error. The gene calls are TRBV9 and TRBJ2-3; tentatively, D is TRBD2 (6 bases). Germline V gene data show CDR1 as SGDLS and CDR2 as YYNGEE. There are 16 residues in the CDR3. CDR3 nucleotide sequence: TGTGCCGGCAGCGTGGGGTCCTACGCGGGGCGGGATACGCAGTATTTT. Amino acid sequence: CAGSVGSYAGRDTQYF.

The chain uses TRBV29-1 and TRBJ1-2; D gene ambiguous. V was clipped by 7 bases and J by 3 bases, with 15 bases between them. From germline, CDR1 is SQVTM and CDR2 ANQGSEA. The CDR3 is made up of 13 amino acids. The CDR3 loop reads CSALASGYYGYTF. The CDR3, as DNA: TGCAGCGCTCTAGCGTCGGGTTACTATGGCTACACCTTC.

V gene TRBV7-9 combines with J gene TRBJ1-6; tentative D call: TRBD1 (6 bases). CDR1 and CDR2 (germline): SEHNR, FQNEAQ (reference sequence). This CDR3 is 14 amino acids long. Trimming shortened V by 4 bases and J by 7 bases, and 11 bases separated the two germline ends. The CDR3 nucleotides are TGTGCCAGCAGCTCATTTACAGGGAATTCACCCCTCCACTTT. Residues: CASSSFTGNSPLHF.

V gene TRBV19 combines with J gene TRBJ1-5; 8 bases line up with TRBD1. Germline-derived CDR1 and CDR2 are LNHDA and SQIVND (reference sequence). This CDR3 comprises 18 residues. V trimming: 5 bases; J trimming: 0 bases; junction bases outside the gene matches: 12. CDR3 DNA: TGTGCCAGTAGTTTCTCCGGGACAGGACGTTATAGCAATCAGCCCCAGCATTTT. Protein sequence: CASSFSGTGRYSNQPQHF.

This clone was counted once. CDR3 residues: CASRPGGRNQPQHF. CDR3 in DNA: TGTGCCAGTAGGCCGGGGGGCCGCAATCAGCCCCAGCATTTT. The rearrangement joins TRBV19 to TRBJ1-5; weak D call: TRBD1 (6 bases). The germline V gene encodes CDR1 LNHDA and CDR2 SQIVND (reference sequence). The CDR3 runs 14 residues. Between the trimmed V and J ends, which lost 6 bases and 2 bases, there was a span of 11 bases. Complete variable domain (other parts from reference TRBV19 and TRBJ1-5): DGGITQSPKYLFRKEGQNVTLSCEQNLNHDAMYWYRQDPGQGLRLIYYSQIVNDFQKGDIAEGYSVSREKKESFPLTVTSAQKNPTAFYLCASRPGGRNQPQHFGDGTRLSIL.